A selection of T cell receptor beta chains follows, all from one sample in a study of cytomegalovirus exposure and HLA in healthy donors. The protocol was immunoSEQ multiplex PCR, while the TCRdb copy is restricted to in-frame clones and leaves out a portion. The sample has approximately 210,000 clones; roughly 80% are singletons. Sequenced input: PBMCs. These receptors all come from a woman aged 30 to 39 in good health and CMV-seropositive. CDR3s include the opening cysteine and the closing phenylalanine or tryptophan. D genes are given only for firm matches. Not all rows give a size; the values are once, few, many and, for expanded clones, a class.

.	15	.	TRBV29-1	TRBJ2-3	TGCAGCTTATTAGGGGTGGGACACGGCACAGATACGCAGTATTTT	CSLLGVGHGTDTQYF
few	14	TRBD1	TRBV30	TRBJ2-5	TGTGCCTGGATCGGGACAGGGACAAGAGAGACCCAGTACTTC	CAWIGTGTRETQYF
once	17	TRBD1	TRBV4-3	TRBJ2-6	TGCGCCAGCAGCCAAGAGGACAGGGGGCCTGGGGCCAACGTCCTGACTTTC	CASSQEDRGPGANVLTF
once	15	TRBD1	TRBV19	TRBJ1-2	TGTGCCAGTAGTATCCCGGGACAGGCTAACTATGGCTACACCTTC	CASSIPGQANYGYTF
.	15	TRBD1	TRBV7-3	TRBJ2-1	TGTGCCAGCAGCCCGACCCGACAGGGCTACAATGAGCAGTTCTTC	CASSPTRQGYNEQFF
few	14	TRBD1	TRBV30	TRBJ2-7	TGTGCCTGGACCCATGGGACAGGAAGTTACGAGCAGTACTTC	CAWTHGTGSYEQYF
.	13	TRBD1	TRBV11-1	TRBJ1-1	TGTGCCAGCAGCTTTTACAGGGGAGTGGAGGCTTTCTTT	CASSFYRGVEAFF
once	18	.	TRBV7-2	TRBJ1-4	TGTGCCAGCAGCTTAGCTTTTGGCAGATTCGCAGCTAATGAAAAACTGTTTTTT	CASSLAFGRFAANEKLFF
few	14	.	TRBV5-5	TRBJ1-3	TGTGCCAGCAGCACAGGGAGCCCGGGAAACACCATATATTTT	CASSTGSPGNTIYF
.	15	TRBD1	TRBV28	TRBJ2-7	TGTGCCAGCAGTCCCTCCAGGGGGCTAAGGTACGAGCAGTACTTC	CASSPSRGLRYEQYF
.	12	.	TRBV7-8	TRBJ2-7	TGTGCCAGCAGCCCAACAACGGAGGAGCAGTACTTC	CASSPTTEEQYF
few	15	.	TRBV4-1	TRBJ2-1	TGCGCCAGCAGCCAAGATATACTCCCCTACAATGAGCAGTTCTTC	CASSQDILPYNEQFF
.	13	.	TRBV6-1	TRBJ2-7	TGTGCCGCTTCCGGCGTACAGAACTACGAGCAGTACTTC	CAASGVQNYEQYF
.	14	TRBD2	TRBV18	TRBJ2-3	TGTGCCAGCTCAGGGACTAGCGGGGGAGATACGCAGTATTTT	CASSGTSGGDTQYF
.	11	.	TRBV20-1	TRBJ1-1	TGCAGTCAAAGGACGGAGGCTGAAGCTTTCTTT	CSQRTEAEAFF
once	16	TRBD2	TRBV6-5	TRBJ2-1	TGTGCCAGCAGTTACACTAGCGGGAAATCCTACAATGAGCAGTTCTTC	CASSYTSGKSYNEQFF
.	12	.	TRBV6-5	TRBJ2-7	TGTGCCAGCAGCGACAGGAACTACGAGCAGTACTTC	CASSDRNYEQYF
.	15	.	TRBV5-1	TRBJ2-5	TGCGCCAGCAGCTTGGGGGAGGTCCCGCGAGAGACCCAGTACTTC	CASSLGEVPRETQYF
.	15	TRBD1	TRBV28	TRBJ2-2	TGTGCCAGCAGTTGGGGACAGGTTAACACCGGGGAGCTGTTTTTT	CASSWGQVNTGELFF
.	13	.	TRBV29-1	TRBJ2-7	TGCAGCGTTGAGACACAGGGCTCCTACGAGCAGTACTTC	CSVETQGSYEQYF
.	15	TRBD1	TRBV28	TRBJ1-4	TGTGCCAGCAGCTCCGGGACAGGAGCCGAGGAAAAACTGTTTTTT	CASSSGTGAEEKLFF
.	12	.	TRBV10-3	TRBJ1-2	TGTGCCATCAGTGATGGTTCAGGTGGCTACACCTTC	CAISDGSGGYTF
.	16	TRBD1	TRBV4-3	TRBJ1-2	TGCGCCAGCAGCCAAGACCGGGACAGGGGGCGCGGTGGCTACACCTTC	CASSQDRDRGRGGYTF
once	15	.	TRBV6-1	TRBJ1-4	TGTGCCAGCAGGCGGGCGGGGCTCACTAATGAAAAACTGTTTTTT	CASRRAGLTNEKLFF